Listed below are T cell receptor beta chains from one sample, sequenced in a study of T cell responses to AZD1222 COVID-19 vaccine. This table comes from immunoSEQ multiplex PCR, and its TCRdb copy is limited to in-frame clones, with some not included. Of 200,000 or so clones detected, about 92% appear once; the ten largest clones hold more than 0.8%. The sample was peripheral blood, taken on day 0 of MenACWY control vaccination. Source of these receptors: an adult in good health. Both conserved end residues are part of each CDR3. Fields, in order: clone size, J gene, CDR3 length, D gene, V gene, CDR3 protein, CDR3 DNA. D genes are given only for firm matches. For some rows the clone size is stated as once, few or many, or as a class when expanded; others skip it.

abundance: .
j_gene: TRBJ1-2
len: 14
d_gene: .
v_gene: TRBV10-3
CDR3aa: CAISASGTEHGYTF
CDR3nt: TGTGCCATCAGTGCTTCCGGGACCGAACATGGCTACACCTTC

abundance: .
j_gene: TRBJ1-3
len: 15
d_gene: .
v_gene: TRBV9
CDR3aa: CASSGQVNSGNTIYF
CDR3nt: TGTGCCAGCAGCGGACAGGTGAACTCTGGAAACACCATATATTTT

abundance: .
j_gene: TRBJ2-3
len: 18
d_gene: TRBD2
v_gene: TRBV11-2
CDR3aa: CASSLDRSGGAIQDTQYF
CDR3nt: TGTGCCAGCAGCTTAGATCGAAGCGGGGGGGCCATTCAAGATACGCAGTATTTT

abundance: once
j_gene: TRBJ1-2
len: 16
d_gene: .
v_gene: TRBV6-1
CDR3aa: CASSELWTIANYGYTF
CDR3nt: TGTGCCAGCAGTGAACTTTGGACGATTGCTAACTATGGCTACACCTTC

abundance: .
j_gene: TRBJ2-1
len: 15
d_gene: .
v_gene: TRBV7-6
CDR3aa: CASSYRGGSYNEQFF
CDR3nt: TGTGCCAGCAGCTACAGAGGGGGCTCCTACAATGAGCAGTTCTTC

abundance: .
j_gene: TRBJ2-3
len: 14
d_gene: TRBD2
v_gene: TRBV2
CDR3aa: CASSAVAGTDTQYF
CDR3nt: TGTGCCAGCAGTGCGGTAGCGGGGACAGATACGCAGTATTTT

abundance: .
j_gene: TRBJ2-5
len: 14
d_gene: .
v_gene: TRBV24-1
CDR3aa: CATSDRTAQETQYF
CDR3nt: TGTGCCACCAGTGACCGGACAGCCCAAGAGACCCAGTACTTC

abundance: .
j_gene: TRBJ1-1
len: 16
d_gene: TRBD1
v_gene: TRBV4-1
CDR3aa: CASSRNRGAQNTEAFF
CDR3nt: TGCGCCAGCAGTCGAAACAGGGGGGCCCAGAACACTGAAGCTTTCTTT

abundance: .
j_gene: TRBJ1-4
len: 14
d_gene: TRBD1
v_gene: TRBV6-5
CDR3aa: CASKQGAANEKLFF
CDR3nt: TGTGCCAGCAAGCAGGGGGCAGCGAATGAAAAACTGTTTTTT

abundance: .
j_gene: TRBJ1-2
len: 14
d_gene: .
v_gene: TRBV10-3
CDR3aa: CAIAFRETGYGYTF
CDR3nt: TGTGCCATCGCGTTCCGGGAAACTGGCTATGGCTACACCTTC

abundance: .
j_gene: TRBJ2-3
len: 16
d_gene: TRBD1
v_gene: TRBV6-1
CDR3aa: CASSGGQGFVLNTQYF
CDR3nt: TGTGCCAGCAGTGGGGGACAGGGGTTTGTCTTGAATACGCAGTATTTT

abundance: .
j_gene: TRBJ1-5
len: 13
d_gene: .
v_gene: TRBV27
CDR3aa: CASSLREGQPQHF
CDR3nt: TGTGCCAGCAGTTTACGTGAGGGTCAGCCCCAGCATTTT

abundance: .
j_gene: TRBJ2-1
len: 10
d_gene: .
v_gene: TRBV5-5
CDR3aa: CASSLNEQFF
CDR3nt: TGTGCCAGCAGCTTAAATGAGCAGTTCTTC

abundance: once
j_gene: TRBJ1-6
len: 16
d_gene: .
v_gene: TRBV15
CDR3aa: CATMDPAKGTHSPLHF
CDR3nt: TGTGCCACCATGGATCCCGCGAAAGGGACGCATTCACCCCTCCACTTT

abundance: .
j_gene: TRBJ2-4
len: 15
d_gene: .
v_gene: TRBV5-1
CDR3aa: CASSLGNGDRNIQYF
CDR3nt: TGCGCCAGCAGCTTGGGCAACGGCGATAGGAACATTCAGTACTTC

abundance: .
j_gene: TRBJ1-1
len: 15
d_gene: .
v_gene: TRBV7-9
CDR3aa: CASSPRSGQHTEAFF
CDR3nt: TGTGCCAGCAGCCCGCGATCGGGACAACACACTGAAGCTTTCTTT

abundance: .
j_gene: TRBJ1-2
len: 14
d_gene: TRBD1
v_gene: TRBV19
CDR3aa: CASSRQGTSYGYTF
CDR3nt: TGTGCCAGTAGTAGACAGGGGACTTCCTATGGCTACACCTTC

abundance: .
j_gene: TRBJ2-5
len: 14
d_gene: TRBD2
v_gene: TRBV27
CDR3aa: CASSWEGSQETQYF
CDR3nt: TGTGCCAGCAGTTGGGAGGGTTCCCAAGAGACCCAGTACTTC

abundance: few
j_gene: TRBJ2-3
len: 14
d_gene: TRBD1
v_gene: TRBV9
CDR3aa: CASSYDRGTDTQYF
CDR3nt: TGTGCCAGCAGCTACGACAGGGGGACAGATACGCAGTATTTT

abundance: .
j_gene: TRBJ2-1
len: 14
d_gene: .
v_gene: TRBV3-1/TRBV3-2
CDR3aa: CASSRVGGLDEQFF
CDR3nt: TGTGCCAGCAGCCGTGTGGGGGGGCTGGATGAGCAGTTCTTC

abundance: .
j_gene: TRBJ1-4
len: 15
d_gene: .
v_gene: TRBV6-5
CDR3aa: CASSYGGSTNEKLFF
CDR3nt: TGTGCCAGCAGTTACGGGGGCTCGACTAATGAAAAACTGTTTTTT

abundance: .
j_gene: TRBJ1-2
len: 16
d_gene: .
v_gene: TRBV4-3
CDR3aa: CASSQEGPAGDYGYTF
CDR3nt: TGCGCCAGCAGCCAAGAAGGACCTGCAGGCGACTATGGCTACACCTTC

abundance: .
j_gene: TRBJ2-3
len: 16
d_gene: .
v_gene: TRBV19
CDR3aa: CASSIEATGFTDTQYF
CDR3nt: TGTGCCAGTAGTATAGAGGCGACAGGCTTCACAGATACGCAGTATTTT

abundance: .
j_gene: TRBJ2-5
len: 12
d_gene: .
v_gene: TRBV24-1
CDR3aa: CATRGQKETQYF
CDR3nt: TGTGCCACCAGAGGGCAGAAGGAGACCCAGTACTTC

abundance: .
j_gene: TRBJ2-3
len: 13
d_gene: .
v_gene: TRBV12-3/TRBV12-4
CDR3aa: CASSFERRDTQYF
CDR3nt: TGTGCCAGCAGTTTTGAGCGCCGGGATACGCAGTATTTT

abundance: .
j_gene: TRBJ1-2
len: 13
d_gene: .
v_gene: TRBV4-3
CDR3aa: CASSQDTVGGYTF
CDR3nt: TGCGCCAGCAGCCAAGATACAGTTGGGGGCTACACCTTC

abundance: .
j_gene: TRBJ1-2
len: 13
d_gene: .
v_gene: TRBV6-5
CDR3aa: CASSSDSNYGYTF
CDR3nt: TGTGCCAGCAGTTCTGACAGTAACTATGGCTACACCTTC

abundance: .
j_gene: TRBJ1-2
len: 14
d_gene: .
v_gene: TRBV6-5
CDR3aa: CASSLRQINYGYTF
CDR3nt: TGTGCCAGCTCTCTCCGACAGATTAACTATGGCTACACCTTC

abundance: .
j_gene: TRBJ1-2
len: 12
d_gene: .
v_gene: TRBV29-1
CDR3aa: CSVEARSYGYTF
CDR3nt: TGCAGCGTTGAGGCACGCTCCTATGGCTACACCTTC

abundance: .
j_gene: TRBJ1-1
len: 12
d_gene: .
v_gene: TRBV3-1/TRBV3-2
CDR3aa: CASSQSRAEAFF
CDR3nt: TGTGCCAGCAGCCAAAGCCGAGCTGAAGCTTTCTTT

abundance: .
j_gene: TRBJ2-7
len: 14
d_gene: TRBD1
v_gene: TRBV19
CDR3aa: CASSIRDSSYEQYF
CDR3nt: TGTGCCAGTAGTATCCGGGACAGTTCCTACGAGCAGTACTTC

abundance: .
j_gene: TRBJ2-7
len: 14
d_gene: .
v_gene: TRBV5-1
CDR3aa: CASSPGGHHDEQYF
CDR3nt: TGCGCCAGCAGCCCTGGGGGGCATCACGACGAGCAGTACTTC

abundance: .
j_gene: TRBJ1-1
len: 11
d_gene: .
v_gene: TRBV20-1
CDR3aa: CSARGAGGAFF
CDR3nt: TGCAGTGCTAGAGGCGCAGGTGGAGCTTTCTTT

abundance: .
j_gene: TRBJ2-2
len: 15
d_gene: .
v_gene: TRBV5-4
CDR3aa: CASSLGSLNTGELFF
CDR3nt: TGTGCCAGCAGCTTAGGATCCCTTAACACCGGGGAGCTGTTTTTT

abundance: .
j_gene: TRBJ1-1
len: 13
d_gene: .
v_gene: TRBV3-1/TRBV3-2
CDR3aa: CASSQGKGSEAFF
CDR3nt: TGTGCCAGCAGCCAAGGTAAGGGCAGTGAAGCTTTCTTT

abundance: .
j_gene: TRBJ1-2
len: 14
d_gene: .
v_gene: TRBV10-3
CDR3aa: CAISDGFVRTGYTF
CDR3nt: TGTGCCATCAGTGACGGCTTTGTCAGGACGGGCTACACCTTC

abundance: .
j_gene: TRBJ1-2
len: 13
d_gene: .
v_gene: TRBV3-1/TRBV3-2
CDR3aa: CASSQVEGYGYTF
CDR3nt: TGTGCCAGCAGCCAAGTGGAGGGCTATGGCTACACCTTC

abundance: .
j_gene: TRBJ2-2
len: 15
d_gene: .
v_gene: TRBV9
CDR3aa: CASSTPKGGTGELFF
CDR3nt: TGTGCCAGCAGCACCCCCAAGGGGGGCACCGGGGAGCTGTTTTTT

abundance: .
j_gene: TRBJ1-2
len: 9
d_gene: .
v_gene: TRBV20-1
CDR3aa: CSAQDGYTF
CDR3nt: TGCAGTGCTCAAGACGGCTACACCTTC

abundance: .
j_gene: TRBJ1-1
len: 16
d_gene: TRBD1
v_gene: TRBV6-2/TRBV6-3
CDR3aa: CASSYYPTGGYTEAFF
CDR3nt: TGTGCCAGCAGTTACTACCCGACAGGGGGCTACACTGAAGCTTTCTTT

abundance: .
j_gene: TRBJ1-2
len: 16
d_gene: .
v_gene: TRBV19
CDR3aa: CASSINAADVTYGYTF
CDR3nt: TGTGCCAGTAGTATAAACGCGGCGGACGTTACCTATGGCTACACCTTC

abundance: .
j_gene: TRBJ2-3
len: 16
d_gene: .
v_gene: TRBV2
CDR3aa: CASSASGIGRTDTQYF
CDR3nt: TGTGCCAGCAGCGCCTCGGGGATTGGGCGCACAGATACGCAGTATTTT

abundance: .
j_gene: TRBJ2-3
len: 15
d_gene: .
v_gene: TRBV11-2
CDR3aa: CASSLGGTGTDTQYF
CDR3nt: TGTGCCAGCAGCTTAGGGGGGACTGGCACAGATACGCAGTATTTT

abundance: once
j_gene: TRBJ2-3
len: 15
d_gene: .
v_gene: TRBV19
CDR3aa: CASKSKETSTDTQYF
CDR3nt: TGTGCCAGTAAGTCGAAGGAGACTAGCACAGATACGCAGTATTTT

abundance: .
j_gene: TRBJ2-1
len: 14
d_gene: .
v_gene: TRBV10-3
CDR3aa: CAISERPGENEQFF
CDR3nt: TGTGCCATCAGTGAGAGGCCAGGGGAAAATGAGCAGTTCTTC

abundance: .
j_gene: TRBJ1-1
len: 14
d_gene: .
v_gene: TRBV19
CDR3aa: CASSLGRENTEAFF
CDR3nt: TGTGCCAGTAGTTTGGGACGGGAGAACACTGAAGCTTTCTTT

abundance: .
j_gene: TRBJ1-1
len: 15
d_gene: .
v_gene: TRBV2
CDR3aa: CASILDKLQNTEAFF
CDR3nt: TGTGCCAGCATCCTGGACAAATTACAGAACACTGAAGCTTTCTTT

abundance: .
j_gene: TRBJ2-7
len: 15
d_gene: TRBD1
v_gene: TRBV5-1
CDR3aa: CASSLGGTASYEQYF
CDR3nt: TGCGCCAGCAGCTTGGGAGGGACAGCCTCCTACGAGCAGTACTTC

abundance: .
j_gene: TRBJ1-2
len: 14
d_gene: .
v_gene: TRBV7-8
CDR3aa: CASSALDDRYGYTF
CDR3nt: TGTGCCAGCAGCGCCTTGGACGACCGCTATGGCTACACCTTC

abundance: .
j_gene: TRBJ1-5
len: 15
d_gene: .
v_gene: TRBV19
CDR3aa: CASSIATLSNQPQHF
CDR3nt: TGTGCCAGTAGTATTGCCACCCTTAGCAATCAGCCCCAGCATTTT

abundance: .
j_gene: TRBJ1-1
len: 13
d_gene: .
v_gene: TRBV9
CDR3aa: CASSEGGNTEAFF
CDR3nt: TGTGCCAGCAGCGAGGGCGGGAACACTGAAGCTTTCTTT

abundance: .
j_gene: TRBJ2-7
len: 15
d_gene: TRBD2
v_gene: TRBV3-1/TRBV3-2
CDR3aa: CASSLFMGLAYEQYF
CDR3nt: TGTGCCAGCAGCCTATTCATGGGACTAGCGTACGAGCAGTACTTC